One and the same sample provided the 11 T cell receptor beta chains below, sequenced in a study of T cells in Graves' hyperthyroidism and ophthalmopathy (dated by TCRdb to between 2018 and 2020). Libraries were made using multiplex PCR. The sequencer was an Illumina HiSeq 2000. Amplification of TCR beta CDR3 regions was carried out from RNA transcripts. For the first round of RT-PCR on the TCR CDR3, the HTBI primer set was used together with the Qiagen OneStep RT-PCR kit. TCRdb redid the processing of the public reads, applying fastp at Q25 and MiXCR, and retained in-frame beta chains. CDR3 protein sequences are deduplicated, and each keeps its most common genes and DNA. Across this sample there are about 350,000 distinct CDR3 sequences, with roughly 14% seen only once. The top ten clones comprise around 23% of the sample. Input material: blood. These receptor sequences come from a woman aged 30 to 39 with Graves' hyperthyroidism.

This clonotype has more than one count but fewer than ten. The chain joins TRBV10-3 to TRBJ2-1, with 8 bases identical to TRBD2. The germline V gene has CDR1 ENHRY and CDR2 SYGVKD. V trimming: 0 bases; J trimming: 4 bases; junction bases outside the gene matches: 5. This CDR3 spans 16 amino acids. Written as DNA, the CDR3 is TGTGCCATCAGTGAGTCGGGACTAGAACATTACAATGAGCAGTTCTTC. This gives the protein CAISESGLEHYNEQFF.

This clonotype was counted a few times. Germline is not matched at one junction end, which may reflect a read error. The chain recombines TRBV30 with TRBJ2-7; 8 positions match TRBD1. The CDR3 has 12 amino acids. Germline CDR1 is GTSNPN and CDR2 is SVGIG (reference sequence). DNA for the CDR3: TGTGCCTGGGACAGGGGAGGCTACGAGCAGTGCTTC. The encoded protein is CAWDRGGYEQCF.

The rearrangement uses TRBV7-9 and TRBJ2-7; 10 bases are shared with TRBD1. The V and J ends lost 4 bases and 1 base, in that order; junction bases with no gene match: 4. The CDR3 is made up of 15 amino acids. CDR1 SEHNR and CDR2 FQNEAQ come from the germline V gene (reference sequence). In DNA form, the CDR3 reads TGTGCCAGCAGCTCCGACAGGGGGCGATCCTACGAGCAGTACTTC. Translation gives CASSSDRGRSYEQYF.

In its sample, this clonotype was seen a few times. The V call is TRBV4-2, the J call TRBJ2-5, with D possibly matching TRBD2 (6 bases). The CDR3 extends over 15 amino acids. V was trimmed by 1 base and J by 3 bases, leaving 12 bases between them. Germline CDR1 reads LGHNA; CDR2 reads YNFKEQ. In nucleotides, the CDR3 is TGTGCCAGCAGCCAAGGCGGGGTAAACGAAGAGACCCAGTACTTC. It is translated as CASSQGGVNEETQYF.

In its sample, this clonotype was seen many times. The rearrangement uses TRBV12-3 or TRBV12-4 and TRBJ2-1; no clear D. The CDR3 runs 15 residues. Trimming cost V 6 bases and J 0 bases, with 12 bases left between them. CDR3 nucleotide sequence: TGTGCCAGCAGCTTTGTTTCCCGCTCCTACAATGAGCAGTTCTTC. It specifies CASSFVSRSYNEQFF.

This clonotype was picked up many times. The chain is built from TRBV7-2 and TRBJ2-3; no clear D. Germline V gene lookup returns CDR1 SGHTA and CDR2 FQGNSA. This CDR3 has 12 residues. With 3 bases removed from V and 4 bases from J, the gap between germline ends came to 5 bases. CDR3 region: CASSLDSDTQYF. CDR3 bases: TGTGCCAGCAGCTTGGATTCAGATACGCAGTATTTT.

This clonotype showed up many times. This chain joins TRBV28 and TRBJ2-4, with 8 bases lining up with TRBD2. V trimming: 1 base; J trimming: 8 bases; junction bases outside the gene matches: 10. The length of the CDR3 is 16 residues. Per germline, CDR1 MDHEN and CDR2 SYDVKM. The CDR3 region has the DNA TGTGCCAGCAGTTTATCACTAGCGGACCCCGAGGACATTCAGTACTTC. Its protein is CASSLSLADPEDIQYF.

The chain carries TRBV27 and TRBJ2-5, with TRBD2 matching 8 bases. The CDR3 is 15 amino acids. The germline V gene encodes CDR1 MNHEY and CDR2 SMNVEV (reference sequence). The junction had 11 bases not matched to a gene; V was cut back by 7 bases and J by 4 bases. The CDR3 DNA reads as TGTGCCAGCAAGACGCACGGGGGGGGTGGAGAGACCCAGTACTTC. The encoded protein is CASKTHGGGGETQYF.

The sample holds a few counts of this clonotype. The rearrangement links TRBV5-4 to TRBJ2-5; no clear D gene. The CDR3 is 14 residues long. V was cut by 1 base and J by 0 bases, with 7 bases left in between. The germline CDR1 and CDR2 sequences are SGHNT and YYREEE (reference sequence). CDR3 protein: CASSLWAYQETQYF. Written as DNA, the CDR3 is TGTGCCAGCAGCTTGTGGGCTTACCAAGAGACCCAGTACTTC.

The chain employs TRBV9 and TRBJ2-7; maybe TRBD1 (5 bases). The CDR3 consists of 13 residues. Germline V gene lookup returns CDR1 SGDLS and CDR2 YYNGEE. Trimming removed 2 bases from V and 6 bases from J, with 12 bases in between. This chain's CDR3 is CASSVCRVSEQYF. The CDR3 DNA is TGTGCCAGCAGCGTCTGCAGGGTGTCCGAGCAGTACTTC. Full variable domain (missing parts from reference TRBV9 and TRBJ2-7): DSGVTQTPKHLITATGQRVTLRCSPRSGDLSVYWYQQSLDQGLQFLIQYYNGEERAKGNILERFSAQQFPDLHSELNLSSLELGDSALYFCASSVCRVSEQYFGPGTRLTVT.

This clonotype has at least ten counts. CDR3 protein: CASTLKERTEAFF. CDR3 bases: TGTGCCAGCACCCTAAAGGAACGGACTGAAGCTTTCTTT. The chain employs TRBV11-2 and TRBJ1-1; the D is unclear. Germline values: CDR1 SGHAT, CDR2 FQNNGV. The CDR3 has 13 residues. V was cut by 7 bases and J by 5 bases, with 14 bases left in between. Looking up the rest from reference TRBV11-2 and TRBJ1-1 gives the full variable domain: EAGVAQSPRYKIIEKRQSVAFWCNPISGHATLYWYQQILGQGPKLLIQFQNNGVVDDSQLPKDRFSAERLKGVDSTLKIQPAKLEDSAVYLCASTLKERTEAFFGQGTRLTVV.